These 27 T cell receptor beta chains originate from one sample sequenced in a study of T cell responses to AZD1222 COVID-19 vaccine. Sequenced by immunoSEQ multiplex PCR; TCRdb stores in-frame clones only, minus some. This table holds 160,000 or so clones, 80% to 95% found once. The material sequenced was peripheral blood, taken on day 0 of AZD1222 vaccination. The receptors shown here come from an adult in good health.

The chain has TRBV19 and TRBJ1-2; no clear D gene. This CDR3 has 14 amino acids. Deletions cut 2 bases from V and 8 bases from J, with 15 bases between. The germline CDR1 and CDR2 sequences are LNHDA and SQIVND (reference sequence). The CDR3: CASSIMAEGRGYTF. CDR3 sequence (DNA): TGTGCCAGTAGTATAATGGCAGAAGGTAGGGGCTACACCTTC.

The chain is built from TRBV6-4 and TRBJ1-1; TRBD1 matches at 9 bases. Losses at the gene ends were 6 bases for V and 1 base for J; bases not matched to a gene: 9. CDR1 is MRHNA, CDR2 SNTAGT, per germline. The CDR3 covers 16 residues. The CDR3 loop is CASRERTGAGNTEAFF. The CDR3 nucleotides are TGTGCCAGCAGGGAAAGGACAGGGGCCGGGAACACTGAAGCTTTCTTT.

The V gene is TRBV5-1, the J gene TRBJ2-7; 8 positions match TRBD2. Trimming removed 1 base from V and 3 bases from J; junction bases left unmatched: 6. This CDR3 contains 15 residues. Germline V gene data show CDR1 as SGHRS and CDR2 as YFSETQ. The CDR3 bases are TGCGCCAGCAGCTTGCGGCGGGAGGAAAACTACGAGCAGTACTTC. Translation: CASSLRREENYEQYF.

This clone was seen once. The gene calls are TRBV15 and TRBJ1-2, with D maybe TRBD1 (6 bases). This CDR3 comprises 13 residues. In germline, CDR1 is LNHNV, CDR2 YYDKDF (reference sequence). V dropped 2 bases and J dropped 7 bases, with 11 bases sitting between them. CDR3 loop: CATSRTGTGGYTF. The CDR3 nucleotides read TGTGCCACCAGCAGAACAGGGACTGGTGGCTACACCTTC. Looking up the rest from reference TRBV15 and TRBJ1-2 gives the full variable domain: DAMVIQNPRYQVTQFGKPVTLSCSQTLNHNVMYWYQQKSSQAPKLLFHYYDKDFNNEADTPDNFQSRRPNTSFCFLDIRSPGLGDTAMYLCATSRTGTGGYTFGSGTRLTVV.

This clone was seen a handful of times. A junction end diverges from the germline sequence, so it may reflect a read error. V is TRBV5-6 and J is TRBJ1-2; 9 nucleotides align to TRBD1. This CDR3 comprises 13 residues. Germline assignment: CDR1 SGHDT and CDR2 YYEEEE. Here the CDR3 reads CASSRDRAYDYTF. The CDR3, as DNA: TGTGCCAGCAGCCGGGACAGGGCCTATGACTACACCTTC.

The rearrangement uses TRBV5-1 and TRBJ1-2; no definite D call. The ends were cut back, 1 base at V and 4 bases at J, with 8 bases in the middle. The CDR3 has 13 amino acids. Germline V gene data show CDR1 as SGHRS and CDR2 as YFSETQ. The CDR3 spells CASSLWVGYGYTF. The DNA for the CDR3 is TGCGCCAGCAGCTTGTGGGTAGGCTATGGCTACACCTTC.

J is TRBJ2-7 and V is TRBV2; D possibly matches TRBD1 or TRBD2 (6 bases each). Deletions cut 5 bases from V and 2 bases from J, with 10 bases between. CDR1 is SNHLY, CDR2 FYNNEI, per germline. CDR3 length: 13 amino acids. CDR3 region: CASSSGGPYEQYF. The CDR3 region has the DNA TGTGCCAGCAGTTCCGGGGGCCCCTACGAGCAGTACTTC.

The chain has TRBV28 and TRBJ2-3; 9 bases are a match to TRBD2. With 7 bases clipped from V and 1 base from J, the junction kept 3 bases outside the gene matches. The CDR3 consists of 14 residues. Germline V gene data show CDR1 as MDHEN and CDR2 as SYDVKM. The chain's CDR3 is CASTLAGRTDTQYF. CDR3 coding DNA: TGTGCCAGCACGCTAGCGGGGCGCACAGATACGCAGTATTTT.

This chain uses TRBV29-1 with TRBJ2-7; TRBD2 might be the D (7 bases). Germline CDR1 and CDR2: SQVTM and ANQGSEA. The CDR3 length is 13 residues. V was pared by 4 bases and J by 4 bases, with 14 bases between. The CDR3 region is CSVVPSGTYEQYF. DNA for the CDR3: TGCAGCGTTGTGCCCAGCGGGACATACGAGCAGTACTTC.

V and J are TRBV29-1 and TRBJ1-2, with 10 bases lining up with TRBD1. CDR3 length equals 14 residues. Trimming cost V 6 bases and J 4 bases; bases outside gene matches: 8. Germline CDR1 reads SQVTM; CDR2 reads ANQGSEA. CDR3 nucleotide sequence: TGCAGCGTAGGACCCGGGACAGGGGTCTATGGCTACACCTTC. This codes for CSVGPGTGVYGYTF.

The DNA for the CDR3 is TGTGCCAGCCTATTACAGGGCAACACTGAAGCTTTCTTT. This translates into CASLLQGNTEAFF. V and J are TRBV7-9 and TRBJ1-1; D is possibly TRBD1 (6 bases). Trimming removed 8 bases at V and 2 bases at J, with 12 bases between. Germline-derived CDR1 and CDR2 are SEHNR and FQNEAQ (reference sequence). The CDR3 totals 13 residues.

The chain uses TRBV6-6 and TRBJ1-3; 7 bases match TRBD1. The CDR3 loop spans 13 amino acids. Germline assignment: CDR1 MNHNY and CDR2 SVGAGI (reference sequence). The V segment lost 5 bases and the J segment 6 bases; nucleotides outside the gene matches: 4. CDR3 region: CASSTGQANTIYF. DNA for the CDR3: TGTGCCAGCAGTACCGGACAGGCAAACACCATATATTTT.

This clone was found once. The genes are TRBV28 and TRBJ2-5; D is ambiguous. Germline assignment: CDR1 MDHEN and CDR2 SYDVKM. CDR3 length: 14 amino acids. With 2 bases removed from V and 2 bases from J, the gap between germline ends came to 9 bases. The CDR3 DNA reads TGTGCCAGCAGTTTAAGTATGGCTCAAGAGACCCAGTACTTC. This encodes CASSLSMAQETQYF. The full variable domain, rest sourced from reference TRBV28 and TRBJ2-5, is DVKVTQSSRYLVKRTGEKVFLECVQDMDHENMFWYRQDPGLGLRLIYFSYDVKMKEKGDIPEGYSVSREKKERFSLILESASTNQTSMYLCASSLSMAQETQYFGPGTRLLVL.

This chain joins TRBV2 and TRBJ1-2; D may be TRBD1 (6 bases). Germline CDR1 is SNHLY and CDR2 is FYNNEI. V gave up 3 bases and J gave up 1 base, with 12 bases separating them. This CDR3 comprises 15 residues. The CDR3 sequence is CASSDRTVNNYGYTF. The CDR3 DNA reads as TGTGCCAGCAGTGACAGGACAGTAAATAACTATGGCTACACCTTC.

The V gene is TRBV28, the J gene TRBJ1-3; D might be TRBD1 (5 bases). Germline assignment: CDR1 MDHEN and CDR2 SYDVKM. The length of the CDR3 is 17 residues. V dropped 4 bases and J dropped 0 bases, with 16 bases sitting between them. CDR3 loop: CASSSYRDRASGNTIYF. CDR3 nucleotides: TGTGCCAGCAGTTCTTACCGGGACCGCGCCTCTGGAAACACCATATATTTT.

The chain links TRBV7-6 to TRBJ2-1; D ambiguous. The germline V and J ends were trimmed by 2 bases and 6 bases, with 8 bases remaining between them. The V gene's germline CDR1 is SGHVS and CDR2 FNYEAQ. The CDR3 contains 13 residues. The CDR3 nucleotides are TGTGCCAGCAGCTTAAATCGTGGCAATGAGCAGTTCTTC. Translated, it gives CASSLNRGNEQFF.

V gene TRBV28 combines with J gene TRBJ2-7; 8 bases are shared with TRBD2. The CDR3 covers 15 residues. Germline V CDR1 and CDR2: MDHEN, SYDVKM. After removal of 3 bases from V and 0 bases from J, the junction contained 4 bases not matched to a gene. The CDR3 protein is CASSFAGGLSYEQYF. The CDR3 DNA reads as TGTGCCAGCAGTTTCGCGGGGGGCCTCTCCTACGAGCAGTACTTC.

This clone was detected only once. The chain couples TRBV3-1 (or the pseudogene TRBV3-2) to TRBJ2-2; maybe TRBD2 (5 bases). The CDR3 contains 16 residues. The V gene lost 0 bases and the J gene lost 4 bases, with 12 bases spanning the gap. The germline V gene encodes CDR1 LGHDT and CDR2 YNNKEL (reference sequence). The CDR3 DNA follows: TGTGCCAGCAGCCAAGATAGGAGGCCTGGCACCGGGGAGCTGTTTTTT. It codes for CASSQDRRPGTGELFF.

The CDR3 is CASSLDLYLLTNNEQFF. DNA for the CDR3: TGTGCCAGCAGCTTAGATCTATACCTCCTCACGAACAATGAGCAGTTCTTC. The V gene is TRBV11-2, the J gene TRBJ2-1; D is unclear. Trimming removed 0 bases from V and 5 bases from J, with 17 bases in between. Looked up from germline, CDR1 is SGHAT and CDR2 is FQNNGV. The CDR3 has 17 amino acids.

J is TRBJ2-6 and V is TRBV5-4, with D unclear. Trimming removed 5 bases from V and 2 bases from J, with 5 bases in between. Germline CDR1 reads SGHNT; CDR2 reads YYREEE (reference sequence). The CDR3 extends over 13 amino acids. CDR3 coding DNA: TGTGCCAGCAGAGATCCTGGGGCCAACGTCCTGACTTTC. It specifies CASRDPGANVLTF. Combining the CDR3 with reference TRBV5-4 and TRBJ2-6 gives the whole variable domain ETGVTQSPTHLIKTRGQQVTLRCSSQSGHNTVSWYQQALGQGPQFIFQYYREEENGRGNFPPRFSGLQFPNYSSELNVNALELDDSALYLCASRDPGANVLTFGAGSRLTVL.

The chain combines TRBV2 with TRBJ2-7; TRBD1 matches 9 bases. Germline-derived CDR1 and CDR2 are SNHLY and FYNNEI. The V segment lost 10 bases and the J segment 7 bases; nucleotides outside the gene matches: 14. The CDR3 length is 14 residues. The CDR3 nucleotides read TGTGCCATCCATAGGGGGACAGGGTTGGAAGAGCAGTACTTC. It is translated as CAIHRGTGLEEQYF.

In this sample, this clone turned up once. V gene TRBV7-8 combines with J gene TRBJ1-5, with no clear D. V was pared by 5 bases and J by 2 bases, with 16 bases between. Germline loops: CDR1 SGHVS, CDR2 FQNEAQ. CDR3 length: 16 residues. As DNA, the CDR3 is TGTGCCAGCAGCGCAACGCCTTGGAGAGGCAATCAGCCCCAGCATTTT. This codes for CASSATPWRGNQPQHF.

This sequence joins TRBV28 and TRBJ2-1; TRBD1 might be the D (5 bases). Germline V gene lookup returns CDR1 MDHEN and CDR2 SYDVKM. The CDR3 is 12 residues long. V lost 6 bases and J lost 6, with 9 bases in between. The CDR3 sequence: CASSSGRNEQFF. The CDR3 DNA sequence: TGTGCCAGCAGCTCAGGGCGCAATGAGCAGTTCTTC.

The DNA of the CDR3 is TGTGCCAGCAGCCCCTTGGGACTAGCGGGGGACAATGAGCAGTTCTTC. This gives the protein CASSPLGLAGDNEQFF. The V call is TRBV4-2, the J call TRBJ2-1; 14 bases map to TRBD2. Looked up from germline, CDR1 is LGHNA and CDR2 is YNFKEQ. CDR3 size: 16 residues. With V trimmed by 4 bases and J by 5 bases, 4 bases remained unmatched.

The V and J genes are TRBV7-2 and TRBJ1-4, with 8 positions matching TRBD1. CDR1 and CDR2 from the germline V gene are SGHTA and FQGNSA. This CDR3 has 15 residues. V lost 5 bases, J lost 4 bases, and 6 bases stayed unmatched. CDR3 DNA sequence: TGTGCCAGCAGCCCCCGGACAGGGCTTAATGAAAAACTGTTTTTT. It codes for CASSPRTGLNEKLFF.

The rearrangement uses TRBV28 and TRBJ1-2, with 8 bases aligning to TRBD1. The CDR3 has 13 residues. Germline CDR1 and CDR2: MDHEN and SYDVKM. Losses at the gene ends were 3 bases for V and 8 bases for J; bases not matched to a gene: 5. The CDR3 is CASSFRTGWGYTF. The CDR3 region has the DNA TGTGCCAGCAGTTTCAGGACAGGGTGGGGCTACACCTTC.

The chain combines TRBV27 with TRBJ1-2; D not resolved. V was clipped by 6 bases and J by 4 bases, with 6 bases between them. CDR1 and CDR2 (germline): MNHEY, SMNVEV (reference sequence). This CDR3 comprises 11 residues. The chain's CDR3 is CASSQGYGYTF. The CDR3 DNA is TGTGCCAGCAGCCAAGGCTATGGCTACACCTTC.